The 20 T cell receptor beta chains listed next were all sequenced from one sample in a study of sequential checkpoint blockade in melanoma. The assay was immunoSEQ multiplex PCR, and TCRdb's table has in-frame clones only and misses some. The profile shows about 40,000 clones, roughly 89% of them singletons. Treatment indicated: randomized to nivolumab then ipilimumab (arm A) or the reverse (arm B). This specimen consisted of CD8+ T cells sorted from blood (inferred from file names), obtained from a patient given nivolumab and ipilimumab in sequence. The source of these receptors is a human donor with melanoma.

The CDR3 protein is CASSLTVDRVFYEQYF. The CDR3 DNA follows: TGTGCCAGCAGTTTAACAGTCGACAGGGTCTTCTACGAGCAGTACTTC. The chain carries TRBV13 and TRBJ2-7; 7 nucleotides line up with TRBD1. Germline lookup yields CDR1 PRHDT and CDR2 FYEKMQ (reference sequence). The V gene end was trimmed by 6 bases and the J gene end by 3 bases; junction bases not matched to a gene: 14. CDR3 length: 16 amino acids.

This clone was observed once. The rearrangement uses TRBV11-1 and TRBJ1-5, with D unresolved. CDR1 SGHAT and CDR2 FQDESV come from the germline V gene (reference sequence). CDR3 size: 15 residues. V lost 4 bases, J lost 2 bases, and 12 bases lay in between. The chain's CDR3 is CASSSAGGGNQPQHF. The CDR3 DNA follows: TGTGCCAGCAGCTCCGCGGGAGGAGGCAATCAGCCCCAGCATTTT.

The CDR3 reads CASSMGQGSYEQYF. The CDR3 DNA follows: TGTGCCAGTAGTATGGGACAGGGTTCCTACGAGCAGTACTTC. V gene TRBV19 combines with J gene TRBJ2-7, with TRBD1 identical over 9 bases. Germline trimming cut 3 bases from V and 1 base from J; bases unmatched to any gene: 1. Germline V gives CDR1 LNHDA, CDR2 SQIVND (reference sequence). This CDR3 contains 14 residues.

This chain's CDR3 is CASSPGTRPYEQYF. The CDR3 nucleotides are TGTGCCAGCAGCCCCGGGACAAGGCCCTACGAGCAGTACTTC. The chain uses TRBV7-8 and TRBJ2-7; a weak D match, TRBD1 (6 bases). The CDR3 consists of 14 residues. Trimming removed 5 bases at V and 2 bases at J, with 13 bases between. Germline V lookup: CDR1 SGHVS, CDR2 FQNEAQ.

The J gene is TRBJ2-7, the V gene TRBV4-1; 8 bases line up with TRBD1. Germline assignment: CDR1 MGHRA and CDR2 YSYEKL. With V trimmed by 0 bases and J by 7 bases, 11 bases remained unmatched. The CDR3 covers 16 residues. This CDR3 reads CASSQEGHRTGSEQYF. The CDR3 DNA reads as TGCGCCAGCAGCCAAGAAGGGCATCGGACAGGGAGTGAGCAGTACTTC.

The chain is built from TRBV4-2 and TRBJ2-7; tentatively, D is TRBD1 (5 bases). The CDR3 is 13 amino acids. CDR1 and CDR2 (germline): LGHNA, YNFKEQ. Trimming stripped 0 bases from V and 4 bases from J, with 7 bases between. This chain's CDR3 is CASSQDRGYEQYV. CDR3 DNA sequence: TGTGCCAGCAGCCAAGATAGGGGTTACGAGCAGTACGTC.

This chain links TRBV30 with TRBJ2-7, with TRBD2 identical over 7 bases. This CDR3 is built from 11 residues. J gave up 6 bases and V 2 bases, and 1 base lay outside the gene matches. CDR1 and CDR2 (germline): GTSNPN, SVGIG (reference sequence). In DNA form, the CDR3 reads TGTGCCTGGAGTAGCGGGGTCGAGCAGTACTTC. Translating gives CAWSSGVEQYF.

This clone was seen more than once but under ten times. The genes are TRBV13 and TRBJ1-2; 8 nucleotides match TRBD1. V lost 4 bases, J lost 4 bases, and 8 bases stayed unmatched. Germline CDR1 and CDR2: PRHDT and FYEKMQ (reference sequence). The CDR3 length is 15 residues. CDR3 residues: CASSSGQGLAYGYTF. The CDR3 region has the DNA TGTGCCAGCAGCTCAGGACAGGGTTTGGCCTATGGCTACACCTTC.

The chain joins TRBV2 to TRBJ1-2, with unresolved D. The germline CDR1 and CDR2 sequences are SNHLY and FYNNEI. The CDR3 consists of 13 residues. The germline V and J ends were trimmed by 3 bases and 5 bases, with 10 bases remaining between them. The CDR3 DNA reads TGTGCCAGCAGTGATGGGAGCATGTATGGCTACACCTTC. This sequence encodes CASSDGSMYGYTF.

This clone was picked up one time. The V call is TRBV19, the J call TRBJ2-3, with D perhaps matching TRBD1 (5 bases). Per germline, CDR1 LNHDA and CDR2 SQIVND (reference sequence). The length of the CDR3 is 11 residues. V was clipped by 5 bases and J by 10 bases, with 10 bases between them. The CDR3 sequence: CASSSGFSQYF. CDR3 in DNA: TGTGCCAGTAGTTCAGGGTTTTCGCAGTATTTT.

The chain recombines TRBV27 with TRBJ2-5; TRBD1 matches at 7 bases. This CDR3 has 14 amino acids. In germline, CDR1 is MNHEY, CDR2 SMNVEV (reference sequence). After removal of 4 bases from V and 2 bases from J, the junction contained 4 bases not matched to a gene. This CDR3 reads CASSWDSRQETQYF. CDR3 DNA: TGTGCCAGCAGTTGGGACAGCCGACAAGAGACCCAGTACTTC.

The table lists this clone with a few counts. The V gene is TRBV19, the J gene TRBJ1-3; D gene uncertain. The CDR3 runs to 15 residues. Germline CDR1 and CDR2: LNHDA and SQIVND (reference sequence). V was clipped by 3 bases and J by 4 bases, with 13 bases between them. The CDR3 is CASSMLTNTGNTIYF. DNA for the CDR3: TGTGCCAGTAGTATGCTGACAAACACAGGAAACACCATATATTTT. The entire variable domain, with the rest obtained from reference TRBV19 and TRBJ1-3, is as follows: DGGITQSPKYLFRKEGQNVTLSCEQNLNHDAMYWYRQDPGQGLRLIYYSQIVNDFQKGDIAEGYSVSREKKESFPLTVTSAQKNPTAFYLCASSMLTNTGNTIYFGEGSWLTVV.

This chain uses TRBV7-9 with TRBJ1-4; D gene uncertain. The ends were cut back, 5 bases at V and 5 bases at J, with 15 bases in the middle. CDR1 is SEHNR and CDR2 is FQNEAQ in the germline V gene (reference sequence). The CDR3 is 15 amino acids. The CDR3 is CASSQYSPLNEKLFF. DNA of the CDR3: TGTGCCAGCAGCCAATATAGCCCCCTGAATGAAAAACTGTTTTTT.

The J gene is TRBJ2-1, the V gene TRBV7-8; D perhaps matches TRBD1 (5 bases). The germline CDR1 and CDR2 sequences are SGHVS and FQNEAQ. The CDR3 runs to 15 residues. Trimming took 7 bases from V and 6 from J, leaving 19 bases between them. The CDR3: CASTSGIYTSNEQFF. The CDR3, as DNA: TGTGCCAGCACCTCAGGGATTTACACTTCCAATGAGCAGTTCTTC.

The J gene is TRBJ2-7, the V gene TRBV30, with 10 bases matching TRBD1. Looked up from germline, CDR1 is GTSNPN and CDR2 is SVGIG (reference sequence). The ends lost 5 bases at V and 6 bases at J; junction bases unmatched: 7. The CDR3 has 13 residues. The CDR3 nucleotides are TGTGCCTGGTTTGACAGGGGGCAGGCCGAGCAGTACTTC. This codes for CAWFDRGQAEQYF.

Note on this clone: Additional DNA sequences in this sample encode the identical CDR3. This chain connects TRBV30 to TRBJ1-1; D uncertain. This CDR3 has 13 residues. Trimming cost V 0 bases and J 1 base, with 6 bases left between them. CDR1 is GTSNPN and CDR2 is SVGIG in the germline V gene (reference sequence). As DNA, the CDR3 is TGTGCCTGGAGTGTCGCCAGGAACACTGAAGCTTTCTTT. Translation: CAWSVARNTEAFF.

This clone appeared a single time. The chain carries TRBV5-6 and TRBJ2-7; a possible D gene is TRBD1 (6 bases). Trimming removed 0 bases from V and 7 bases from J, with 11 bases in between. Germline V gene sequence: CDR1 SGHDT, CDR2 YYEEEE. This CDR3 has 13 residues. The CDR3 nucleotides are TGTGCCAGCAGCTTGGCAGGGGTAGAAGAGCAGTACGTC. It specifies CASSLAGVEEQYV.

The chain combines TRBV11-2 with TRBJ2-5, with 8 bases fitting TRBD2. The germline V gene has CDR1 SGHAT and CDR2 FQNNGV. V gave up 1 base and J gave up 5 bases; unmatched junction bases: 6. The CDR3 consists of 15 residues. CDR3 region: CASSLGSGSGETQYF. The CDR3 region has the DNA TGTGCCAGCAGCTTAGGAAGCGGGAGTGGGGAGACCCAGTACTTC.

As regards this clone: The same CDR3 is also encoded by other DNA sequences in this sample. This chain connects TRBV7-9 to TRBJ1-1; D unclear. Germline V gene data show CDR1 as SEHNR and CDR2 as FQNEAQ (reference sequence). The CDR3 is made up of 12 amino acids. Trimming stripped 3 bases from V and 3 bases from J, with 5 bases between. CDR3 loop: CASSFGDTEAFF. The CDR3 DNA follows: TGTGCCAGCAGCTTCGGGGACACTGAAGCTTTCTTT.

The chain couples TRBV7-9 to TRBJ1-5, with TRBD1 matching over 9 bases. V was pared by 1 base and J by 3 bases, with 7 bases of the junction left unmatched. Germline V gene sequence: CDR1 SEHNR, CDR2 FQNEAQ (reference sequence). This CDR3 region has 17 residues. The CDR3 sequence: CASSLVAQGAHNQPQHF. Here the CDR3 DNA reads TGTGCCAGCAGCTTAGTTGCACAGGGGGCTCACAATCAGCCCCAGCATTTT.